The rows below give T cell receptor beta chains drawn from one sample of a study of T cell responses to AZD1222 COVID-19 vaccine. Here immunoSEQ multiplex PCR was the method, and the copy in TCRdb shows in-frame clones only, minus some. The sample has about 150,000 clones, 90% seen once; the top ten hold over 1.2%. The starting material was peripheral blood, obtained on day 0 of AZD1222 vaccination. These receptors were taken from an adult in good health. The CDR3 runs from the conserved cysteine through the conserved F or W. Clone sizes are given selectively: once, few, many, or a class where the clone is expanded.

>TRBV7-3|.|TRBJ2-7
CASSPSGSSSYEQYF
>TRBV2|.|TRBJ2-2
CASTTVTPNTGELFF
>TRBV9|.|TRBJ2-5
CASSVAPAKGGGQETQYF
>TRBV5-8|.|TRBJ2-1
CASSLVGGDEQFF
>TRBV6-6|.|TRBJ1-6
CASRDITQGSPLHF
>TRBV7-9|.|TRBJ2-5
CASSLGGIQETQYF
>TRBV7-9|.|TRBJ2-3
CASSAYRGTSTDTQYF
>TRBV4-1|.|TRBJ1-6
CASSQAASMGANSPLHF
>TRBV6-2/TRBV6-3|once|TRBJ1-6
CASSRDRVRSPLHF
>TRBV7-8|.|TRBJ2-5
CASSREGGRETQYF
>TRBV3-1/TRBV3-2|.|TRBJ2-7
CASSQASGGYEQYF
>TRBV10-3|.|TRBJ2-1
CATEAGEQFF
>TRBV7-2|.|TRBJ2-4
CASSRDRVKNIQYF
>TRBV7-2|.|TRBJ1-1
CASSLGTLNTEAFF
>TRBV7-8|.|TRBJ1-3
CASSLMPAGNTIYF
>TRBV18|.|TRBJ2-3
CASSPPAGFGTDTQYF
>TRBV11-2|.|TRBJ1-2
CASSFQGLNYGYTF
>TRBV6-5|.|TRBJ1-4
CASSRDRRTNEKLFF
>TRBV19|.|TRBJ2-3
CASSSPLGRGGTDTQYF
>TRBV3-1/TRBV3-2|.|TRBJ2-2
CASSQGYRGGGGELFF
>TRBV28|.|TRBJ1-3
CASSQGRGNTIYF
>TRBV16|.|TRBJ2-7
CASSQYKGGGEQYF
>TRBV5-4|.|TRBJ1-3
CASSLGQGAGNTIYF
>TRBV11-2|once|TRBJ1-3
CASSLSWAKQNTIYF
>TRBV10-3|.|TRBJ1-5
CAISGDQGGNQPQHF
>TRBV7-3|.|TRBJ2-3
CASSHLSGGPGTDTQYF
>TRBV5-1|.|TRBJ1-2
CASSLASDYGYTF
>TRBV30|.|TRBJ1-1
CAWSVGSKAFF
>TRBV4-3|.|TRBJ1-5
CASSQDLGGNQPQHF
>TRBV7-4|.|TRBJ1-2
CASSFHTYGYTF
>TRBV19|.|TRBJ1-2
CASSMRQDGYTF
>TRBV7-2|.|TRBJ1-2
CASSPRTGYYGYTF
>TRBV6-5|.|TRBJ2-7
CASTQTGRSYEQYF
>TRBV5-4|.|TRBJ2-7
CASSRAIEGPDSYEQYF
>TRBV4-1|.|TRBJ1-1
CASSQDGDRNTEAFF
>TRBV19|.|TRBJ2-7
CASSQDRDYEQYF
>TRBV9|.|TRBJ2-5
CAISETQYF
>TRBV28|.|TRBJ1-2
CAVGREVGGYTF
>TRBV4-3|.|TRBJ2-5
CASSQNLDRGGTETQYF
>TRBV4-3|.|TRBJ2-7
CASSQGRSYEQYF
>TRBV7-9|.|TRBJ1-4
CASSLRSTGANEKLFF
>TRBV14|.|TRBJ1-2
CASSQVSGYGYTF
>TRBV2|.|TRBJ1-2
CASSAGTDHFNYGYTF
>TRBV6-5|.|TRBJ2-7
CASSYSGEGTYEQYF
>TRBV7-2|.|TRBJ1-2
CASSWTAYGYTF
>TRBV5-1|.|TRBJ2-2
CASSVKSVGTGELFF
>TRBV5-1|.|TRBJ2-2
CASSLGLARGTGELFF
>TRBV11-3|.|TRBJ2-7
CASSLYTGTGTYEQYF
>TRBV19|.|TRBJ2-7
CASSPRDRTYEQYF
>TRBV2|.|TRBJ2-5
CASRGQSVETQYF
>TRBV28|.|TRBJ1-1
CASSPGLMNTEAFF
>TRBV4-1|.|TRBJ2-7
CASSQDGTGGGSEQYF
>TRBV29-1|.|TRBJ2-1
CSARAYEQFF
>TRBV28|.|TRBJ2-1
CASSLLGVGQGPNEQFF